This passage covers 21 T cell receptor beta chains from one sample sequenced in a study of cytomegalovirus exposure and HLA in healthy donors. Data came from immunoSEQ multiplex PCR; TCRdb stores just in-frame clones and leaves some out. The sample shows approximately 130,000 clones, more than 70% of them seen only once. The sample taken for sequencing was PBMCs. The receptors stem from a woman aged 25 to 39 in good health and CMV-seronegative.

The chain recombines TRBV7-9 with TRBJ2-3; TRBD2 matches at 8 bases. The CDR3 length is 14 residues. V shed 5 bases, J shed 6 bases, and the junction held 7 bases outside the gene matches. Germline loops: CDR1 SEHNR, CDR2 FQNEAQ (reference sequence). The CDR3 DNA follows: TGTGCCAGCAGCGTCGGGGGGGCCGGGGATACGCAGTATTTT. Translation: CASSVGGAGDTQYF.

A note on this clone: A read error may account for a junction end that differs from germline. The chain employs TRBV28 and TRBJ1-2; the D is unclear. There are 13 residues in the CDR3. Germline V gives CDR1 MDHEN, CDR2 SYDVKM. CDR3 residues: CASSLNRSPLSRF. The CDR3 DNA sequence: TGTGCCAGCAGTCTAAACCGGTCACCCTTAAGTCGCTTC.

V usage is TRBV18 and J usage is TRBJ2-7; 9 nucleotides line up with TRBD1. CDR3 length: 16 amino acids. CDR1 and CDR2 (germline): KGHSH, LQKENI. After removal of 3 bases from V and 0 bases from J, the junction contained 6 bases not matched to a gene. CDR3 residues: CASSPLGTGLSYEQYF. CDR3 nucleotides: TGTGCCAGCTCACCGTTAGGGACAGGGCTCTCCTACGAGCAGTACTTC.

V gene TRBV7-8 combines with J gene TRBJ2-5; TRBD1 aligns across 11 bases. The germline V gene encodes CDR1 SGHVS and CDR2 FQNEAQ. V gave up 5 bases and J gave up 5 bases; unmatched junction bases: 7. The CDR3 has 15 residues. CDR3 residues: CASSSRDRGMETQYF. For the CDR3, the DNA is TGTGCCAGCAGCAGCCGGGACAGGGGGATGGAGACCCAGTACTTC.

The sample holds one count of this clone. CDR3 sequence reads: CASSPGPGQKAFF. CDR3 sequence (DNA): TGTGCCAGCTCACCGGGGCCGGGACAGAAAGCTTTCTTT. This chain joins TRBV18 and TRBJ1-1; 7 nucleotides line up with TRBD1. V shed 3 bases and J 9 bases; nucleotides not matched to a gene: 7. Germline V gives CDR1 KGHSH, CDR2 LQKENI. This CDR3 comprises 13 residues.

The CDR3 region is CASSMEPGWSNQPQHF. The CDR3 coding sequence is TGTGCCAGTAGTATGGAGCCGGGATGGAGCAATCAGCCCCAGCATTTT. This chain connects TRBV19 to TRBJ1-5; D is ambiguous. This CDR3 spans 16 amino acids. Germline V CDR1 and CDR2: LNHDA, SQIVND (reference sequence). Trimming shortened V by 3 bases and J by 1 base, and 13 bases separated the two germline ends. The full variable domain, completed using reference TRBV19 and TRBJ1-5, is DGGITQSPKYLFRKEGQNVTLSCEQNLNHDAMYWYRQDPGQGLRLIYYSQIVNDFQKGDIAEGYSVSREKKESFPLTVTSAQKNPTAFYLCASSMEPGWSNQPQHFGDGTRLSIL.

This chain uses TRBV11-2 with TRBJ1-2; TRBD1 might be the D (6 bases). CDR3 length: 15 amino acids. Trimming took 5 bases from V and 2 from J, leaving 15 bases between them. The germline V gene has CDR1 SGHAT and CDR2 FQNNGV. Here the CDR3 DNA reads TGTGCCAGCAGCCCCCTAGCCCAGGGGAACTATGGCTACACCTTC. The encoded protein is CASSPLAQGNYGYTF.

V and J are TRBV5-1 and TRBJ2-1; possible D gene TRBD2, 7 bases. The length of the CDR3 is 15 residues. Germline CDR1 reads SGHRS; CDR2 reads YFSETQ. The V and J ends lost 1 base and 9 bases respectively, with 17 bases between them. The CDR3 DNA follows: TGCGCCAGCAGCTTGAGAGCCCCAGGGGAGGGTGAGCAGTTCTTC. Its protein product is CASSLRAPGEGEQFF.

The chain uses TRBV7-2 and TRBJ2-7; TRBD1 matches at 7 bases. There are 13 residues in the CDR3. Germline-derived CDR1 and CDR2 are SGHTA and FQGNSA. With 6 bases clipped from V and 1 base from J, the junction kept 3 bases outside the gene matches. This chain's CDR3 is CASSWDRSYEQYF. The CDR3 bases are TGTGCCAGCAGTTGGGACAGATCCTACGAGCAGTACTTC.

This chain connects TRBV5-1 to TRBJ2-3, with 12 bases fitting TRBD2. The CDR3 has 14 residues. In germline, CDR1 is SGHRS, CDR2 YFSETQ. V was clipped by 5 bases and J by 4 bases; unmatched bases: 2. Written as DNA, the CDR3 is TGCGCCAGCAGGACTAGCGGGGGCGCAGATACGCAGTATTTT. It encodes CASRTSGGADTQYF.

The chain is built from TRBV27 and TRBJ1-2; 10 bases map to TRBD1. In germline, CDR1 is MNHEY, CDR2 SMNVEV (reference sequence). The V segment lost 4 bases and the J segment 5 bases; nucleotides outside the gene matches: 4. The CDR3 extends over 14 amino acids. The CDR3 protein is CASSYRDRGYGYTF. CDR3 nucleotide sequence: TGTGCCAGCAGTTACAGGGACAGGGGTTATGGCTACACCTTC.

The genes are TRBV2 and TRBJ2-7; D may be TRBD1 (5 bases). There are 15 residues in the CDR3. With 4 bases removed from V and 3 bases from J, the gap between germline ends came to 16 bases. Germline CDR1 reads SNHLY; CDR2 reads FYNNEI. CDR3 in DNA: TGTGCCAGCAGTGGACCCCAGGGCAAGATCTACGAGCAGTACTTC. It translates to CASSGPQGKIYEQYF.

The chain combines TRBV7-2 with TRBJ1-6; 9 bases are a match to TRBD1. J gave up 6 bases and V 5 bases, and 2 bases lay outside the gene matches. The V gene's germline CDR1 is SGHTA and CDR2 FQGNSA. This CDR3 has 14 residues. In DNA form, the CDR3 reads TGTGCCAGCAGCCAGGGACAGGGTAATTCACCCCTCCACTTT. It translates to CASSQGQGNSPLHF.

V and J are TRBV7-9 and TRBJ2-5; 12 positions agree with TRBD2. The CDR3 extends over 16 amino acids. The germline V gene encodes CDR1 SEHNR and CDR2 FQNEAQ (reference sequence). V dropped 4 bases and J dropped 2; count of bases not matched to a gene: 5. CDR3 DNA: TGTGCCAGCAGCTCCCGGACTAGCGGGGTACAAGAGACCCAGTACTTC. Translated: CASSSRTSGVQETQYF.

This clone is deemed medium-sized. The V call is TRBV7-9, the J call TRBJ2-7; tentative D call: TRBD1 (5 bases). The CDR3 spans 16 residues. Trimming took 0 bases from V and 7 from J, leaving 19 bases between them. Germline CDR1 is SEHNR and CDR2 is FQNEAQ (reference sequence). The DNA for the CDR3 is TGTGCCAGCAGCTTAGCGAATTCTGGCAGGGTGGGGGAGCAGTACTTC. This sequence encodes CASSLANSGRVGEQYF. Full variable domain (rest looked up from reference TRBV7-9 and TRBJ2-7): DTGVSQNPRHKITKRGQNVTFRCDPISEHNRLYWYRQTLGQGPEFLTYFQNEAQLEKSRLLSDRFSAERPKGSFSTLEIQRTEQGDSAMYLCASSLANSGRVGEQYFGPGTRLTVT.

This clone has only one observation. The V and J genes are TRBV6-5 and TRBJ1-1; D may be TRBD1 (5 bases). Trimming shortened V by 0 bases and J by 11 bases, and 13 bases separated the two germline ends. Germline CDR1 MNHEY, CDR2 SVGAGI. There are 13 residues in the CDR3. The CDR3 protein is CASSYSVGGEAFF. The CDR3 DNA sequence: TGTGCCAGCAGTTACTCGGTGGGGGGAGAGGCTTTCTTT.

The chain recombines TRBV28 with TRBJ2-2; D is undetermined. The V end was cut by 5 bases, the J end by 3 bases, with 4 bases between. CDR3 length: 12 residues. Germline V lookup: CDR1 MDHEN, CDR2 SYDVKM. For the CDR3, the DNA is TGTGCCAGCAGTCCTTACACCGGGGAGCTGTTTTTT. This codes for CASSPYTGELFF.

This clone was observed once. The V gene is TRBV19, the J gene TRBJ1-1; 7 nucleotides line up with TRBD1. CDR3 length: 14 residues. J was trimmed by 1 base and V by 5 bases; bases with no gene match: 4. Germline-derived CDR1 and CDR2 are LNHDA and SQIVND (reference sequence). This chain's CDR3 is CASSARTGNTEAFF. In DNA, the CDR3 is TGTGCCAGTAGTGCCAGGACAGGGAACACTGAAGCTTTCTTT.

The chain links TRBV29-1 to TRBJ2-1, with 9 bases fitting TRBD2. There are 11 residues in the CDR3. The trim removed 3 bases at V and 14 bases at J, leaving 5 bases unmatched. Per the germline V gene, CDR1 is SQVTM and CDR2 is ANQGSEA. CDR3 DNA: TGCAGCGTTGAGTTTGCGGGGGGGAAGTTCTTC. It codes for CSVEFAGGKFF.

A few counts support this clone. CDR3 nucleotides: TGCGCCAGCAGCCAAGGTTCAGGGAAATCTTACAATGAGCAGTTCTTC. Translation: CASSQGSGKSYNEQFF. The chain is built from TRBV4-3 and TRBJ2-1; D might be TRBD1 (5 bases). The CDR3 totals 16 residues. The germline CDR1 and CDR2 sequences are LGHNA and YSLEER. With 1 base removed from V and 4 bases from J, the gap between germline ends came to 14 bases.

The genes are TRBV5-5 and TRBJ1-5; no reliable D call. This CDR3 is built from 13 residues. V was shortened by 4 bases and J by 1 base, with 6 bases between the two germline ends. The germline V gene has CDR1 SGHKS and CDR2 YYEKEE (reference sequence). Here the CDR3 DNA reads TGTGCCAGCAGCGAACTCAGCAATCAGCCCCAGCATTTT. Its translation is CASSELSNQPQHF.